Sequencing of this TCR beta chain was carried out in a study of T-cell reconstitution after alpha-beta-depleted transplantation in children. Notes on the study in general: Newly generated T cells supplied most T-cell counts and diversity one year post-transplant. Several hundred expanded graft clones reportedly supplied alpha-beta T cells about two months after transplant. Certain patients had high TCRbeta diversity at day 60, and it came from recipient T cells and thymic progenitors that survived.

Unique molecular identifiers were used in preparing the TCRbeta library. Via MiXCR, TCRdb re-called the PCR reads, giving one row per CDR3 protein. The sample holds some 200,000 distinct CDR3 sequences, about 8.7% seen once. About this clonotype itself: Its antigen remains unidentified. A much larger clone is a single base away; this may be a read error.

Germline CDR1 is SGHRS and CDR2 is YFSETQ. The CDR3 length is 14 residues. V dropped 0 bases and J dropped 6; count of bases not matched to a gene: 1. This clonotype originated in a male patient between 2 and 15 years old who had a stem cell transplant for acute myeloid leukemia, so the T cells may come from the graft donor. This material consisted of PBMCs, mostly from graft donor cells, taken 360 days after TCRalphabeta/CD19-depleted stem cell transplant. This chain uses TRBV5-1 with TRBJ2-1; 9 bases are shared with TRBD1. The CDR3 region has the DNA TGCGCCAGCAGCTTGGGACAGGGGGGCAATGAGCAGTTCTTC. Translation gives CASSLGQGGNEQFF.